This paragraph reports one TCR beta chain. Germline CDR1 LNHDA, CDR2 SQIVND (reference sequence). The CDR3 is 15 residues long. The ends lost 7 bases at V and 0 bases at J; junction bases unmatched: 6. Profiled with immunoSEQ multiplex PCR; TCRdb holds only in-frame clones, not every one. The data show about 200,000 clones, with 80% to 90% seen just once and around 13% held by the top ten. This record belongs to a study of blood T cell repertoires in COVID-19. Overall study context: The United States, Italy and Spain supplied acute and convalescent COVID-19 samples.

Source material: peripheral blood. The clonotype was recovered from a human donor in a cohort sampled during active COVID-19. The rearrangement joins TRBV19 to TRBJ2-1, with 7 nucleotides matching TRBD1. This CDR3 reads CASKGADSSYNEQFF. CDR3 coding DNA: TGTGCCAGTAAGGGGGCCGACAGCTCCTACAATGAGCAGTTCTTC.